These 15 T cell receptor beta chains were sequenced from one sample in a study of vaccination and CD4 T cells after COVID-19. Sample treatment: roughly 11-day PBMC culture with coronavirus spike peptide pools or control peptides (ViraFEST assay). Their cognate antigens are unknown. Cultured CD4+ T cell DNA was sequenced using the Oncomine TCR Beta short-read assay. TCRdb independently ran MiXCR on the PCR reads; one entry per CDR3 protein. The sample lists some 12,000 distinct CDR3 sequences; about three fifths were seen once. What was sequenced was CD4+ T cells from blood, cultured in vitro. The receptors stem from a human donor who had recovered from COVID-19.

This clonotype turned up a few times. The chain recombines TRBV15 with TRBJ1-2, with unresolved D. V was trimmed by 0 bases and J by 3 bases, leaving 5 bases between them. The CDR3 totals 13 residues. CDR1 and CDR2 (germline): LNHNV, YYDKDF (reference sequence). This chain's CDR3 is CATSRDAYYGYTF. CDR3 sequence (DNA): TGTGCCACCAGCAGAGATGCCTACTATGGCTACACCTTC.

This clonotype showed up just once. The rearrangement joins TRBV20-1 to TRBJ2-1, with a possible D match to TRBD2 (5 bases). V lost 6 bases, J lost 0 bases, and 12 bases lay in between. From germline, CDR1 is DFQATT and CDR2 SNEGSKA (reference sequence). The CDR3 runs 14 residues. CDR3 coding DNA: TGCAGTGCCGGACGGGAAAGCTCCTACAATGAGCAGTTCTTC. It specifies CSAGRESSYNEQFF.

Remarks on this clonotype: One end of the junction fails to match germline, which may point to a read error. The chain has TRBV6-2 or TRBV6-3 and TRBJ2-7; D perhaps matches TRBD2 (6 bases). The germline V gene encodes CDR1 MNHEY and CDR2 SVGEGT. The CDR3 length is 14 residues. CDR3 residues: CVSSRGTGWYEQYF. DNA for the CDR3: TGTGTCAGCAGTCGAGGGACTGGGTGGTATGAGCAGTACTTC.

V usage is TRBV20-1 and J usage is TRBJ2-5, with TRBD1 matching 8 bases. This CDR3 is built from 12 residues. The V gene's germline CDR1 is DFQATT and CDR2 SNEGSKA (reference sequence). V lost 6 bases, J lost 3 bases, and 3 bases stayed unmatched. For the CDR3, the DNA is TGCAGTGCCACGGACAGGGAAGAGACCCAGTACTTC. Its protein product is CSATDREETQYF.

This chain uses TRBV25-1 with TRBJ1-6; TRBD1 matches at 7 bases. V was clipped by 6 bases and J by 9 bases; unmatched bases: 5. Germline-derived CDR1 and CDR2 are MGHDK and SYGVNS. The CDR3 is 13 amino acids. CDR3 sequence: CASSRQGGSPLHF. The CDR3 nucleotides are TGTGCCAGCAGCCGACAGGGTGGTTCACCCCTCCACTTT.

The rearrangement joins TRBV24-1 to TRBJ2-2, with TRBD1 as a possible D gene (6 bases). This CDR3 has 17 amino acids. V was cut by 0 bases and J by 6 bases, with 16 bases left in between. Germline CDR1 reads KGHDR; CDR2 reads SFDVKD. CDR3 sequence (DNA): TGTGCCACCAGTGATTTGTATGGCAGGGGTGGGGCCGGGGAGCTGTTTTTT. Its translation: CATSDLYGRGGAGELFF.

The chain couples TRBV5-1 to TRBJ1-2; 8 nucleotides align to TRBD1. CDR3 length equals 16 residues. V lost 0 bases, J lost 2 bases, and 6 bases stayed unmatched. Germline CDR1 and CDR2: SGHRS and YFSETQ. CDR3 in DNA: TGCGCCAGCAGCTTGGACTCCGGACAGGGCAACTATGGCTACACCTTC. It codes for CASSLDSGQGNYGYTF.

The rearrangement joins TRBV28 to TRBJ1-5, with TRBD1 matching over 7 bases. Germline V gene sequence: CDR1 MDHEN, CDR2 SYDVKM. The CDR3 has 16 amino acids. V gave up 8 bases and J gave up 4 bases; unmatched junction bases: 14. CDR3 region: CASHPFSTRGNQPQHF. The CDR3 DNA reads TGTGCCAGCCACCCCTTCTCGACCAGGGGGAATCAGCCCCAGCATTTT.

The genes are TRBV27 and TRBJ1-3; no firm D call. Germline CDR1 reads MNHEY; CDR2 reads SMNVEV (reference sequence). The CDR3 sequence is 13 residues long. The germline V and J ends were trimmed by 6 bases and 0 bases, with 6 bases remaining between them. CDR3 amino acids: CASSPYSGNTIYF. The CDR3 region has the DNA TGTGCCAGCAGCCCCTACTCTGGAAACACCATATATTTT.

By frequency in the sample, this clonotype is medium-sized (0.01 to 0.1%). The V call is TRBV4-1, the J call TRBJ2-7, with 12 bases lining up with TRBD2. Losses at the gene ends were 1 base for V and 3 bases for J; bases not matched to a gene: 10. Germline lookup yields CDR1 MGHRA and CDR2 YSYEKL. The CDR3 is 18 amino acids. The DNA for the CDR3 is TGCGCCAGCAGCCAAGTTTTCTTGACTAGCGGGAGCGTCTACGAGCAGTACTTC. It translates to CASSQVFLTSGSVYEQYF.

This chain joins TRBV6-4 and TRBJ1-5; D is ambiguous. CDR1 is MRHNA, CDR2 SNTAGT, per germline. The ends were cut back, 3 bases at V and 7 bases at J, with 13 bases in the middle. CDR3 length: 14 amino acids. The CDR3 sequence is CASSEVYGAQPQHF. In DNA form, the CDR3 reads TGTGCCAGCAGTGAGGTGTACGGAGCGCAGCCCCAGCATTTT.

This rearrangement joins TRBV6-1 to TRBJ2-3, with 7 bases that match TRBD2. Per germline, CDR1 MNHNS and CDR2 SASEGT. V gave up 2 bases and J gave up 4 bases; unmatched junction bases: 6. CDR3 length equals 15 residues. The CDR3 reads CASSERRESADTQYF. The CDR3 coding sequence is TGTGCCAGCAGTGAAAGGCGGGAGTCGGCAGATACGCAGTATTTT.

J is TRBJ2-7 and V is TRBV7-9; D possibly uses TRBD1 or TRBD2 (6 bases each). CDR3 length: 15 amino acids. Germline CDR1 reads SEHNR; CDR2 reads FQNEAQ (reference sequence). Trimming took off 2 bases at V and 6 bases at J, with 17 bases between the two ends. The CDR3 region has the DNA TGTGCCAGCAGCTTATCCGGGGGCACCATCAGCGAGCAGTACTTC. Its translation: CASSLSGGTISEQYF.

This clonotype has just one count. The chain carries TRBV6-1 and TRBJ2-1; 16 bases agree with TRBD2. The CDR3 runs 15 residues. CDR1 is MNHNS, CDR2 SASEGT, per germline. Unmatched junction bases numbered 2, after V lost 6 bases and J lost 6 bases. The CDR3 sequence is CASRGLAGGGNEQFF. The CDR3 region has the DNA TGTGCCAGCAGGGGACTAGCGGGAGGGGGCAATGAGCAGTTCTTC.

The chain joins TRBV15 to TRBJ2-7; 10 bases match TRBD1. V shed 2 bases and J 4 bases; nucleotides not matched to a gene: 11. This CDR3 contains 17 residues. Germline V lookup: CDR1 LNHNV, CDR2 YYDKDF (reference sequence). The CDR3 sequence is CATSRSAGDRGRYEQYF. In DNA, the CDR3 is TGTGCCACCAGCAGATCTGCGGGGGACAGGGGCCGATACGAGCAGTACTTC.